This TCR beta chain stems from a study of tumor and adjacent non-tumor tissue in lung cancer. On the study more broadly: Patients comprised about a dozen adenocarcinoma, 2 squamous cell carcinoma and 1 small cell lung cancer. Approximately 4 million productive TCRbeta reads were obtained per sample on average. The study, taken as a whole, reports: Tumor TCR diversity, when higher, was linked to shorter survival.

The template was RNA from unsorted bulk tissue. The normal lung tissue was taken more than 3 cm from the tumor edge. Newly diagnosed lung cancer patients had thoracic surgery in China, August–late 2014, without prior chemotherapy. Concerning this clonotype itself: Its antigen is as yet unknown.

A modified ARM-PCR protocol with three rounds of nested PCR amplified TCRbeta. TCRdb redid the calling of the multiplex PCR reads with MiXCR, one entry per CDR3 protein. The repertoire holds 80,000 to 130,000 distinct CDR3 sequences, with 50% to 70% as singletons. The origin of this receptor is a man aged 25 to 45 with non-small cell lung cancer. Sequencing used distant non-tumor lung tissue.

The CDR3 loop is CSAKTGADTQYF. The CDR3 DNA reads as TGCAGTGCAAAAACAGGGGCAGATACGCAGTATTTT. The genes are TRBV20-1 and TRBJ2-3; 7 nucleotides line up with TRBD1. The germline CDR1 and CDR2 sequences are DFQATT and SNEGSKA (reference sequence). CDR3 length: 12 amino acids. Trimming cost V 6 bases and J 4 bases; bases outside gene matches: 4.